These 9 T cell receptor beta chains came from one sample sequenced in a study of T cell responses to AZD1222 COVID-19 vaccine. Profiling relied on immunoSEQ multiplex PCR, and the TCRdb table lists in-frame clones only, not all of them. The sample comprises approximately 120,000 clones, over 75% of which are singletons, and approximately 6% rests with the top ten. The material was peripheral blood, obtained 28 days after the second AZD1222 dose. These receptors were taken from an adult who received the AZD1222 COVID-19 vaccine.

The CDR3 nucleotides are TGTGCCAGCAGCTTAAGGCGGAATTCACCCCTCCACTTT. Residues: CASSLRRNSPLHF. The rearrangement joins TRBV7-3 to TRBJ1-6; D ambiguous. Germline lookup yields CDR1 SGHTA and CDR2 FQGTGA. This CDR3 has 13 residues. V was shortened by 1 base and J by 7 bases, with 5 bases between the two germline ends.

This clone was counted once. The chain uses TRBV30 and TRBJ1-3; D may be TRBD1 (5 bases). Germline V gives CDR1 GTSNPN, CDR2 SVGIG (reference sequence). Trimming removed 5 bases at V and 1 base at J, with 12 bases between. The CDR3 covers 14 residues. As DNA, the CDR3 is TGTGCCTGGGAGAGGGGCAGGTCTGGAAACACCATATATTTT. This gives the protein CAWERGRSGNTIYF. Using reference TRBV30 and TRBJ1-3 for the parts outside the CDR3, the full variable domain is SQTIHQWPATLVQPVGSPLSLECTVEGTSNPNLYWYRQAAGRGLQLLFYSVGIGQISSEVPQNLSASRPQDRQFILSSKKLLLSDSGFYLCAWERGRSGNTIYFGEGSWLTVV.

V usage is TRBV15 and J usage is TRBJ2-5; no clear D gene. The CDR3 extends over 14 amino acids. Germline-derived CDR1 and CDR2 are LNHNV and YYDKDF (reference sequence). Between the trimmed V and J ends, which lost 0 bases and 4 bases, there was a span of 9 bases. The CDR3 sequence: CATSRDRAGETQYF. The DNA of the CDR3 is TGTGCCACCAGCAGAGATCGAGCCGGAGAGACCCAGTACTTC.

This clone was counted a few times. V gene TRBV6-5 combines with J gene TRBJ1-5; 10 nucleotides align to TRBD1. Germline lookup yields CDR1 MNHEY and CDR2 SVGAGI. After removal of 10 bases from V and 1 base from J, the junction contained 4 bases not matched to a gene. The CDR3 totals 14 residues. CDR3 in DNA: TGTGCCACCGCGACAGGGGGCAGCAATCAGCCCCAGCATTTT. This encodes CATATGGSNQPQHF.

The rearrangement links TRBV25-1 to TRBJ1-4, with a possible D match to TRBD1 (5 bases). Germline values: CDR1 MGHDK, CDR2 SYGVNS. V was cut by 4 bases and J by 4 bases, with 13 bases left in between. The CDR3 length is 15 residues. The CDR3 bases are TGTGCCAGCAGTGGGTCCGGGACGGTTAATGAAAAACTGTTTTTT. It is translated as CASSGSGTVNEKLFF.

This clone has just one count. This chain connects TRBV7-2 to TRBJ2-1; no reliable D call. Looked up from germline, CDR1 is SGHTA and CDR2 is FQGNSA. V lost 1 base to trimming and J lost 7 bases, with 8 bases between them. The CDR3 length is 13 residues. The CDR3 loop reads CASSLVWVNEQFF. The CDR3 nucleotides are TGTGCCAGCAGCTTAGTTTGGGTTAATGAGCAGTTCTTC. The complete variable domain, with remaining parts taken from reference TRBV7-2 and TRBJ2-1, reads GAGVSQSPSNKVTEKGKDVELRCDPISGHTALYWYRQSLGQGLEFLIYFQGNSAPDKSGLPSDRFSAERTGGSVSTLTIQRTQQEDSAVYLCASSLVWVNEQFFGPGTRLTVL.

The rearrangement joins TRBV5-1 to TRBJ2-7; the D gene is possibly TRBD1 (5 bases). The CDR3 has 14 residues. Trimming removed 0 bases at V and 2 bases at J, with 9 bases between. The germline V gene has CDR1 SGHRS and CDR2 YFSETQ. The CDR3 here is CASSLGTLTYEQYF. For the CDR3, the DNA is TGCGCCAGCAGCTTGGGGACACTAACCTACGAGCAGTACTTC. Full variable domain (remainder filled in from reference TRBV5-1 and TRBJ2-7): KAGVTQTPRYLIKTRGQQVTLSCSPISGHRSVSWYQQTPGQGLQFLFEYFSETQRNKGNFPGRFSGRQFSNSRSEMNVSTLELGDSALYLCASSLGTLTYEQYFGPGTRLTVT.

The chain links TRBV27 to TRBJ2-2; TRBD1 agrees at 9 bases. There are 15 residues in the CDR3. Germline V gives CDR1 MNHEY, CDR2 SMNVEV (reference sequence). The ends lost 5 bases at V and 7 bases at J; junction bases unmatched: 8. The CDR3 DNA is TGTGCCAGCAGTCACCGGGACAGGGTAGACGGGGAGCTGTTTTTT. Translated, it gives CASSHRDRVDGELFF.

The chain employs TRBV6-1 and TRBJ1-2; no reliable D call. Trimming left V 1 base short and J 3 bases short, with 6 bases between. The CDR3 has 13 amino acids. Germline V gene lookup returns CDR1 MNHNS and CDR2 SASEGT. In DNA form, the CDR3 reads TGTGCCAGCAGTGAAGGCCCGGACTATGGCTACACCTTC. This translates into CASSEGPDYGYTF.